This T cell receptor (beta chain) was retrieved from a study of T-cell reconstitution after alpha-beta-depleted transplantation in children. The TCRbeta library was prepared with unique molecular identifiers. TCRdb re-analysed the PCR reads in MiXCR, keeping a single row per CDR3 protein. The repertoire holds 500,000 to 600,000 distinct CDR3 sequences, with around 16% as singletons. Germline CDR1 is MNHEY and CDR2 is SVGAGI. Trimming cost V 6 bases and J 1 base, with 22 bases left between them. The CDR3 contains 18 residues. This TCR was sampled from a human donor who donated a stem cell graft to a child with acute lymphoblastic leukemia. The rearrangement links TRBV6-5 to TRBJ2-1; TRBD1 or TRBD2 may be the D gene (6 bases each). Sequenced here: PBMCs from the stem cell graft donor, sampled from the stem cell graft. CDR3: CASSSARSGGGSYNEQFF. The DNA for the CDR3 is TGTGCCAGCAGCTCCGCCCGAAGCGGAGGGGGGTCCTACAATGAGCAGTTCTTC.